The 20 T cell receptor beta chains listed next were all sequenced from one sample in a study of T cell changes during pregnancy in multiple sclerosis. TCRdb's copy holds only in-frame clones and misses some; the assay was immunoSEQ multiplex PCR. The table records tens of thousands of clones, nearly 90% of them present only once. Sequenced material: CD8+ T cells from peripheral blood mononuclear cells, taken in the second trimester of pregnancy. All receptors come from a female donor with multiple sclerosis, enrolled in a pregnancy study.

The chain recombines TRBV28 with TRBJ1-1; tentative D call: TRBD1 (5 bases). Germline CDR1 reads MDHEN; CDR2 reads SYDVKM. This CDR3 contains 15 residues. The V gene lost 1 base and the J gene lost 2 bases, with 11 bases spanning the gap. CDR3 in amino acids: CASSLSAWGNTEAFF. Written as DNA, the CDR3 is TGTGCCAGCAGTTTATCGGCCTGGGGCAACACTGAAGCTTTCTTT.

The chain has TRBV4-1 and TRBJ1-6; D is unclear. The CDR3 extends over 14 amino acids. The V and J ends lost 0 bases and 8 bases respectively, with 8 bases between them. Germline assignment: CDR1 MGHRA and CDR2 YSYEKL. The CDR3 coding sequence is TGCGCCAGCAGCCAAGATCGGAGGTATTCACCCCTCCACTTT. Translating gives CASSQDRRYSPLHF.

The V and J genes are TRBV27 and TRBJ2-1; perhaps TRBD2 as D (5 bases). The V gene's germline CDR1 is MNHEY and CDR2 SMNVEV (reference sequence). Trimming left V 3 bases short and J 7 bases short, with 10 bases between. The CDR3 is 13 amino acids. CDR3 DNA sequence: TGTGCCAGCAGTTTCGGGGAGTTGAATGAGCAGTTCTTC. It encodes CASSFGELNEQFF.

The count of this clone is one. V usage is TRBV7-9 and J usage is TRBJ2-1; TRBD2 matches 8 bases. Per germline, CDR1 SEHNR and CDR2 FQNEAQ (reference sequence). This CDR3 has 15 amino acids. J lost 6 bases, V lost 2 bases, and 6 bases had no gene match. CDR3: CASSLTRGGPNEQFF. In nucleotides, the CDR3 is TGTGCCAGCAGCTTAACCCGGGGGGGTCCCAATGAGCAGTTCTTC.

V is TRBV10-3 and J is TRBJ2-2, with 7 bases fitting TRBD1. Germline-derived CDR1 and CDR2 are ENHRY and SYGVKD. The ends lost 4 bases at V and 2 bases at J; junction bases unmatched: 13. The CDR3 runs 18 residues. CDR3 sequence (DNA): TGTGCCATCAGTGGGGGACAGAGCAATAAACTCAACACCGGGGAGCTGTTTTTT. This codes for CAISGGQSNKLNTGELFF.

The rearrangement uses TRBV28 and TRBJ2-7; D might be TRBD2 (5 bases). Trimming left V 2 bases short and J 1 base short, with 12 bases between. The CDR3 is 15 residues long. Germline values: CDR1 MDHEN, CDR2 SYDVKM. The CDR3 nucleotides are TGTGCCAGCAGTTTAGGACTTGACATTTCCTACGAGCAGTACTTC. It yields the protein CASSLGLDISYEQYF.

The chain recombines TRBV27 with TRBJ2-3, with 10 nucleotides matching TRBD2. Germline V gene lookup returns CDR1 MNHEY and CDR2 SMNVEV (reference sequence). The CDR3 is 17 residues long. Unmatched junction bases numbered 8, after V lost 5 bases and J lost 0 bases. Here the CDR3 reads CASSVETSGSSTDTQYF. DNA of the CDR3: TGTGCCAGCAGTGTAGAGACTAGCGGGTCCAGCACAGATACGCAGTATTTT.

V usage is TRBV30 and J usage is TRBJ1-2, with 9 nucleotides matching TRBD1. This CDR3 has 14 residues. Germline CDR1 reads GTSNPN; CDR2 reads SVGIG (reference sequence). After removal of 2 bases from V and 7 bases from J, the junction contained 8 bases not matched to a gene. The CDR3 reads CAWSRRDRDVGYTF. CDR3 nucleotide sequence: TGTGCCTGGAGTCGAAGGGACAGGGATGTTGGCTACACCTTC.

The V call is TRBV7-8, the J call TRBJ2-1; 8 bases agree with TRBD1. The germline gives CDR1 SGHVS, CDR2 FQNEAQ. The junction had 12 bases not matched to a gene; V was cut back by 2 bases and J by 9 bases. The CDR3 covers 16 residues. CDR3 residues: CASSLWSGQAGGEQFF. The CDR3 DNA sequence: TGTGCCAGCAGCTTATGGTCGGGACAGGCTGGAGGTGAGCAGTTCTTC. The whole variable domain, remainder taken from reference TRBV7-8 and TRBJ2-1, is GAGVSQSPRYKVAKRGQDVALRCDPISGHVSLFWYQQALGQGPEFLTYFQNEAQLDKSGLPSDRFFAERPEGSVSTLKIQRTQQEDSAVYLCASSLWSGQAGGEQFFGPGTRLTVL.

V and J are TRBV7-8 and TRBJ2-6; weak D call: TRBD1 (6 bases). The CDR3 extends over 17 amino acids. Trimming removed 7 bases at V and 0 bases at J, with 16 bases between. The germline gives CDR1 SGHVS, CDR2 FQNEAQ. CDR3 loop: CASIRGTLSSGANVLTF. DNA for the CDR3: TGTGCCAGCATTAGGGGGACACTCTCCTCTGGGGCCAACGTCCTGACTTTC.

The chain couples TRBV28 to TRBJ2-7; D is perhaps TRBD1 (5 bases). The CDR3 extends over 14 amino acids. The ends were cut back, 5 bases at V and 2 bases at J, with 13 bases in the middle. CDR1 and CDR2 (germline): MDHEN, SYDVKM. CDR3 nucleotide sequence: TGTGCCAGCAGTAGGCAGGGCGAAACCTACGAGCAGTACTTC. As protein: CASSRQGETYEQYF.

The V and J genes are TRBV4-1 and TRBJ1-5; no clear D gene. The CDR3 is made up of 18 amino acids. The V end was cut by 1 base, the J end by 3 bases, with 19 bases between. CDR1 is MGHRA, CDR2 YSYEKL, per germline. The CDR3 loop is CASSQAPSAGRNNQPQHF. CDR3 nucleotide sequence: TGCGCCAGCAGCCAAGCCCCCTCGGCGGGGAGGAACAATCAGCCCCAGCATTTT.

CDR3 residues: CASSLATGSTDTQYF. DNA of the CDR3: TGTGCCAGCAGTTTAGCGACAGGGAGCACAGATACGCAGTATTTT. The V gene is TRBV27, the J gene TRBJ2-3, with TRBD1 identical over 7 bases. J was trimmed by 0 bases and V by 2 bases; bases with no gene match: 2. Germline V gene lookup returns CDR1 MNHEY and CDR2 SMNVEV (reference sequence). The CDR3 length is 15 residues.

This chain joins TRBV7-9 and TRBJ1-2; no clear D gene. The germline V gene has CDR1 SEHNR and CDR2 FQNEAQ (reference sequence). This CDR3 is 16 amino acids long. Trimming left V 2 bases short and J 0 bases short, with 13 bases between. CDR3 loop: CASSLNSDGSNYGYTF. CDR3 bases: TGTGCCAGCAGCTTAAATAGCGACGGATCTAACTATGGCTACACCTTC.

The chain recombines TRBV19 with TRBJ1-2, with unresolved D. The V gene's germline CDR1 is LNHDA and CDR2 SQIVND (reference sequence). V gave up 7 bases and J gave up 3 bases, with 18 bases separating them. The CDR3 is 15 residues long. The CDR3 DNA follows: TGTGCCAGTACCATCCCCGTCGGAGGCCACTATGGCTACACCTTC. Its translation: CASTIPVGGHYGYTF. The full variable domain, with the rest looked up from reference TRBV19 and TRBJ1-2, is DGGITQSPKYLFRKEGQNVTLSCEQNLNHDAMYWYRQDPGQGLRLIYYSQIVNDFQKGDIAEGYSVSREKKESFPLTVTSAQKNPTAFYLCASTIPVGGHYGYTFGSGTRLTVV.

The gene calls are TRBV6-1 and TRBJ2-7, with TRBD2 matching over 12 bases. V was clipped by 2 bases and J by 3 bases; unmatched bases: 8. The CDR3 totals 17 residues. The germline V gene encodes CDR1 MNHNS and CDR2 SASEGT. CDR3 in amino acids: CASSESVWTSGVYEQYF. In DNA form, the CDR3 reads TGTGCCAGCAGTGAAAGTGTTTGGACTAGCGGGGTCTACGAGCAGTACTTC.

The chain has TRBV7-6 and TRBJ1-2; the match to TRBD1 covers 7 bases. Per germline, CDR1 SGHVS and CDR2 FNYEAQ. Trimming took 3 bases from V and 4 from J; bases not matched to a gene: 8. This CDR3 spans 15 amino acids. The chain's CDR3 is CASSLGTGVSYGYTF. The CDR3 DNA reads TGTGCCAGCAGCTTGGGCACAGGGGTTAGCTATGGCTACACCTTC.

This chain uses TRBV5-6 with TRBJ2-1; D perhaps matches TRBD2 (5 bases). Germline V CDR1 and CDR2: SGHDT, YYEEEE. This CDR3 contains 17 residues. V lost 1 base to trimming and J lost 2 bases, with 16 bases between them. CDR3 protein: CASSLTITGRAYNEQFF. The CDR3 DNA is TGTGCCAGCAGCTTGACGATAACGGGAAGAGCCTACAATGAGCAGTTCTTC. Variable domain in full (rest from reference TRBV5-6 and TRBJ2-1): DAGVTQSPTHLIKTRGQQVTLRCSPKSGHDTVSWYQQALGQGPQFIFQYYEEEERQRGNFPDRFSGHQFPNYSSELNVNALLLGDSALYLCASSLTITGRAYNEQFFGPGTRLTVL.

The chain couples TRBV7-3 to TRBJ2-1, with D tentatively TRBD2 (6 bases). The germline gives CDR1 SGHTA, CDR2 FQGTGA. Trimming removed 4 bases from V and 5 bases from J, with 9 bases in between. The length of the CDR3 is 13 residues. In DNA form, the CDR3 reads TGTGCCAGCAGCTCGGGACTGGACAATGAGCAGTTCTTC. Encoded protein: CASSSGLDNEQFF. The whole variable domain, filled in from reference TRBV7-3 and TRBJ2-1, reads GAGVSQTPSNKVTEKGKYVELRCDPISGHTALYWYRQSLGQGPEFLIYFQGTGAADDSGLPNDRFFAVRPEGSVSTLKIQRTERGDSAVYLCASSSGLDNEQFFGPGTRLTVL.

This rearrangement joins TRBV4-3 to TRBJ2-2, with 7 bases identical to TRBD2. The germline V gene encodes CDR1 LGHNA and CDR2 YSLEER. CDR3 length equals 13 residues. V trimming: 4 bases; J trimming: 10 bases; junction bases outside the gene matches: 6. The CDR3 DNA sequence: TGCGCCAGCAGCCCACGGACTAGTGAGGAGCTGTTTTTT. Its protein is CASSPRTSEELFF.